Below, one TCR beta chain is given with its context. Its antigen is as yet unknown. Some clones are missing from TCRdb's copy, which holds only in-frame ones; the method was immunoSEQ multiplex PCR. There are around 25,000 clones in the sample; 65% to 90% occur only once, and about a quarter lies in the top ten. The CDR3 runs to 18 residues. The germline CDR1 and CDR2 sequences are SGHTA and FQGNSA. Trimming removed 5 bases from V and 3 bases from J, with 22 bases in between. The data derive from a study of T cell clonotyping in hematopoietic cell transplantation. Whole-study findings and limits: Without cell sorting, CD4 versus CD8 contributions remain unresolved.

The time point: recipient sample about 28 days before transplant, after cytoreduction. This sample comprised peripheral blood mononuclear cells, obtained before stem cell transplant. This rearrangement joins TRBV7-2 to TRBJ2-2; the D gene is possibly TRBD1 (6 bases). The sequence was obtained from a woman aged 55-75 years with acute myeloid leukemia. Some clones in this sample may be carry-over from other donors' samples. As DNA, the CDR3 is TGTGCCAGCAGCAACCGAATAAAAAACAGGGTGCACACCGGGGAGCTGTTTTTT. Translating gives CASSNRIKNRVHTGELFF.